A single sample is the source of the 17 T cell receptor beta chains below, sequenced in a study of blood T cell repertoires in COVID-19. Generated by immunoSEQ multiplex PCR, the TCRdb table keeps only in-frame clones and is missing some. Of about 250,000 clones in the sample, about 91% are singletons; the top ten hold 6% to 6.5%. Input material: peripheral blood. The source is a woman aged 25 to 39 with COVID-19, enrolled during active disease.

This chain joins TRBV6-1 and TRBJ1-4; 9 bases match TRBD1. Germline V gene data show CDR1 as MNHNS and CDR2 as SASEGT. V trimming: 3 bases; J trimming: 8 bases; junction bases outside the gene matches: 7. The CDR3 sequence is 15 residues long. The CDR3 DNA follows: TGTGCCAGCAGTGATCTACAGGGGGCTGGGGAAAAACTGTTTTTT. Its translation: CASSDLQGAGEKLFF.

V is TRBV12-3 or TRBV12-4 and J is TRBJ2-1, with TRBD2 as a possible D gene (5 bases). This CDR3 is 12 amino acids long. The V gene lost 5 bases and the J gene lost 10 bases, with 12 bases spanning the gap. CDR3 loop: CASSLTRREQFF. CDR3 bases: TGTGCCAGCAGTCTTACTAGGAGGGAGCAGTTCTTC.

V gene TRBV12-3 or TRBV12-4 combines with J gene TRBJ1-2; D unclear. V was cut by 4 bases and J by 11 bases, with 14 bases left in between. The CDR3 covers 12 residues. This CDR3 is CASSSEAPGYTF. The DNA for the CDR3 is TGTGCCAGCAGTTCGGAGGCGCCGGGTTACACCTTC.

The chain combines TRBV7-8 with TRBJ2-7, with TRBD2 as a possible D gene (5 bases). This CDR3 contains 14 residues. Germline values: CDR1 SGHVS, CDR2 FQNEAQ. Trimming took off 1 base at V and 2 bases at J, with 9 bases between the two ends. The CDR3: CASSLGPGAYEQYF. The CDR3 DNA sequence: TGTGCCAGCAGCTTAGGTCCCGGGGCCTACGAGCAGTACTTC.

The gene calls are TRBV10-1 and TRBJ2-7; D not resolved. The V and J ends lost 4 bases and 0 bases respectively, with 10 bases between them. Germline CDR1 is WNHNN and CDR2 is SYGVQD (reference sequence). The CDR3 sequence is 14 residues long. CDR3 sequence: CASSVTRSSYEQYF. The CDR3 DNA reads TGCGCCAGCAGTGTAACACGGAGCTCCTACGAGCAGTACTTC.

This clone was detected a few times. The chain is built from TRBV6-6 and TRBJ1-2; the match to TRBD1 covers 7 bases. Trimming at V came to 6 bases and at J to 5 bases, leaving 6 bases not matched to a gene. Germline V gene lookup returns CDR1 MNHNY and CDR2 SVGAGI (reference sequence). The CDR3 has 13 amino acids. The CDR3 spells CASSSDRLYGYTF. The DNA for the CDR3 is TGTGCCAGCAGCTCGGACAGGTTATATGGCTACACCTTC.

Written as DNA, the CDR3 is TGTGCCAGCAGTGAATCGACGATTTGGTGGGGGGGCGCGGATACGCAGTATTTT. Its translation: CASSESTIWWGGADTQYF. The chain carries TRBV2 and TRBJ2-3; possible D gene TRBD2, 7 bases. The CDR3 is 18 residues long. V was trimmed by 2 bases and J by 6 bases, leaving 24 bases between them. CDR1 and CDR2 from the germline V gene are SNHLY and FYNNEI.

The DNA for the CDR3 is TGTGCCAGTAGTCCCCGGACCGGGGAAAGTGGCTACACCTTC. Its protein product is CASSPRTGESGYTF. The V gene is TRBV19, the J gene TRBJ1-2; D remains ambiguous. Trimming cost V 5 bases and J 7 bases, with 17 bases left between them. The CDR3 is made up of 14 amino acids. Germline CDR1 reads LNHDA; CDR2 reads SQIVND (reference sequence).

The gene calls are TRBV5-1 and TRBJ2-3; no definite D call. Germline lookup yields CDR1 SGHRS and CDR2 YFSETQ. Trimming cost V 0 bases and J 2 bases, with 7 bases left between them. This CDR3 spans 14 amino acids. The CDR3: CASSLDSTTDTQYF. The DNA of the CDR3 is TGCGCCAGCAGCTTGGACAGCACCACAGATACGCAGTATTTT. Using reference TRBV5-1 and TRBJ2-3 for the parts outside the CDR3, the full variable domain is KAGVTQTPRYLIKTRGQQVTLSCSPISGHRSVSWYQQTPGQGLQFLFEYFSETQRNKGNFPGRFSGRQFSNSRSEMNVSTLELGDSALYLCASSLDSTTDTQYFGPGTRLTVL.

The chain carries TRBV29-1 and TRBJ2-1; 8 positions match TRBD2. CDR1 is SQVTM, CDR2 ANQGSEA, per germline. Trimming took 1 base from V and 7 from J; bases not matched to a gene: 9. CDR3 length: 15 residues. CDR3 amino acids: CSVEGYAGGWNEQFF. The CDR3, as DNA: TGCAGCGTTGAAGGGTATGCGGGAGGATGGAATGAGCAGTTCTTC.

This clone has a single count. The chain couples TRBV5-1 to TRBJ2-7; 8 bases map to TRBD1. The V and J ends lost 3 bases and 3 bases, in that order; junction bases with no gene match: 8. There are 15 residues in the CDR3. The V gene's germline CDR1 is SGHRS and CDR2 YFSETQ. The CDR3 protein is CASSSTGGSHYEQYF. The CDR3 DNA reads TGCGCCAGCAGCTCAACAGGGGGTTCGCACTACGAGCAGTACTTC.

The V and J genes are TRBV4-2 and TRBJ2-7, with TRBD1 identical over 10 bases. Germline CDR1 LGHNA, CDR2 YNFKEQ. Germline trimming cut 5 bases from V and 2 bases from J; bases unmatched to any gene: 12. The CDR3 covers 17 residues. The CDR3 reads CASSSPDWDRGPYEQYF. CDR3 DNA: TGTGCCAGCAGCTCTCCCGACTGGGACAGGGGACCCTACGAGCAGTACTTC.

The chain recombines TRBV5-6 with TRBJ1-5, with TRBD1 identical over 10 bases. Trimming removed 1 base from V and 5 bases from J; junction bases left unmatched: 3. The CDR3 totals 15 residues. CDR1 SGHDT and CDR2 YYEEEE come from the germline V gene. The CDR3 here is CASSLMGTGDQPQHF. CDR3 nucleotides: TGTGCCAGCAGCTTGATGGGGACAGGGGATCAGCCCCAGCATTTT. Combining the CDR3 with reference TRBV5-6 and TRBJ1-5 gives the whole variable domain DAGVTQSPTHLIKTRGQQVTLRCSPKSGHDTVSWYQQALGQGPQFIFQYYEEEERQRGNFPDRFSGHQFPNYSSELNVNALLLGDSALYLCASSLMGTGDQPQHFGDGTRLSIL.

V usage is TRBV4-3 and J usage is TRBJ1-4; D possibly corresponds to TRBD1 (6 bases). The CDR3 is 15 amino acids. Germline loops: CDR1 LGHNA, CDR2 YSLEER. The V end lost 1 base, the J end lost 6 bases, and 12 bases lay between the germline ends. The CDR3: CASSQGFGTHEKLFF. The CDR3 nucleotides read TGCGCCAGCAGCCAAGGATTCGGGACACATGAAAAACTGTTTTTT.

This clone was recorded only once. J is TRBJ2-1 and V is TRBV25-1, with 8 bases matching TRBD1. There are 15 residues in the CDR3. V lost 3 bases to trimming and J lost 7 bases; unmatched junction nucleotides: 8. The germline V gene encodes CDR1 MGHDK and CDR2 SYGVNS. The CDR3 bases are TGTGCCAGCAGTGACTCGCAGGGGGCACATAATGAGCAGTTCTTC. It encodes CASSDSQGAHNEQFF.

V and J are TRBV4-3 and TRBJ2-1; the match to TRBD1 covers 7 bases. The V and J ends lost 3 bases and 8 bases, in that order; junction bases with no gene match: 10. Germline-derived CDR1 and CDR2 are LGHNA and YSLEER. The CDR3 spans 15 residues. The CDR3 nucleotides are TGCGCCAGCAGCCAGAGACAGGGCCCGGCGGATGAGCAGTTCTTC. This codes for CASSQRQGPADEQFF.

The rearrangement uses TRBV7-2 and TRBJ2-5; TRBD2 matches 10 bases. The trim removed 2 bases at V and 2 bases at J, leaving 5 bases unmatched. The CDR3 length is 16 residues. Germline V gene lookup returns CDR1 SGHTA and CDR2 FQGNSA. The CDR3: CASSLNKRGGQETQYF. The CDR3 coding sequence is TGTGCCAGCAGCTTAAATAAGCGGGGGGGGCAAGAGACCCAGTACTTC.